Included here is one TCR beta chain sequence, with context. The antigen is undetermined. TCRdb itself ran the reads through MiXCR, one entry per CDR3 protein. Of some 170,000 distinct CDR3 sequences listed, roughly 15% are singletons. CDR3 length: 14 amino acids. Trimming cost V 5 bases and J 4 bases; bases outside gene matches: 4. The germline V gene has CDR1 SGHVS and CDR2 FNYEAQ. This sample stems from a study of T cell repertoires in cytomegalovirus infection. In the study overall: Both a matching HLA type and CMV infection were indicated by public TCR beta signatures.

Study-wide findings and caveats: Cumulative frequency of public TCR beta families picked out carriers of CMV plus the relevant HLA. Ex vivo, HLA-C-restricted CMV-specific TCR beta clonotypes prevailed over the rest of the response.

The sequence came from a human donor in good health (CMV status not recorded). Some clones in this sample may be carry-over from other donors' samples. The chain is built from TRBV7-6 and TRBJ1-1, with 10 bases identical to TRBD1. The sequencing input was CD8+ T cells from PBMCs. The CDR3 DNA sequence: TGTGCCAGCAGCCAGGGGACAGGGGTCACTGAAGCTTTCTTT. The encoded protein is CASSQGTGVTEAFF.